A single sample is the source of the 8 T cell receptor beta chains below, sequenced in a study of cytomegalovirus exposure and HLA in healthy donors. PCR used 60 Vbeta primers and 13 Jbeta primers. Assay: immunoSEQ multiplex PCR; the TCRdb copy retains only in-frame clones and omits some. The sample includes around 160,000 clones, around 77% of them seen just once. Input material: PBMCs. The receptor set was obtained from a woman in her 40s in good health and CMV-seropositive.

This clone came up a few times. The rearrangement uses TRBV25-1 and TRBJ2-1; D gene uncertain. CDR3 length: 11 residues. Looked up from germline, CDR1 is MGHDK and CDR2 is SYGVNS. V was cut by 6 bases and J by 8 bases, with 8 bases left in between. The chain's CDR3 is CASRAIYEQFF. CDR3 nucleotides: TGTGCCAGCAGGGCCATTTATGAGCAGTTCTTC.

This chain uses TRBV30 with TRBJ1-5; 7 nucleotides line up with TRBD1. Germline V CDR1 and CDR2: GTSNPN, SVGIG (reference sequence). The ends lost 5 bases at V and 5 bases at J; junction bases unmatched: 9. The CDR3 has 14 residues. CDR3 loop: CAWGETGIYQPQHF. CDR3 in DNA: TGTGCCTGGGGTGAGACAGGGATTTATCAGCCCCAGCATTTT.

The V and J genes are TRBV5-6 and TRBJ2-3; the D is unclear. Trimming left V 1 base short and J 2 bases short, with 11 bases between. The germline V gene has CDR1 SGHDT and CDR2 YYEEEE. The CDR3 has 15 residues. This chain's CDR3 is CASSLRHPNTDTQYF. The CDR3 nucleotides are TGTGCCAGCAGCTTGAGACACCCAAACACAGATACGCAGTATTTT.

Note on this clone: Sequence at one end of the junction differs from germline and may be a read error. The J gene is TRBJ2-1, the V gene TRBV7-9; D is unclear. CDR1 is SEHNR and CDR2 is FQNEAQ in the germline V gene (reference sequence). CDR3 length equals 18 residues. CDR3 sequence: CSSSPPFRLASSYNEQFF. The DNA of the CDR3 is TGTTCCAGCAGCCCACCTTTTCGTTTAGCTAGCTCCTACAATGAGCAGTTCTTC.

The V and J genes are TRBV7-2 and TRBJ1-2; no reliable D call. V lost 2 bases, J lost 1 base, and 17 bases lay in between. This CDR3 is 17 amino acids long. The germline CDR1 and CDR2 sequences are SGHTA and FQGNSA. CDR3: CASSLFLYDSFNYGYTF. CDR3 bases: TGTGCCAGCAGCTTATTTCTCTACGACTCCTTTAACTATGGCTACACCTTC.

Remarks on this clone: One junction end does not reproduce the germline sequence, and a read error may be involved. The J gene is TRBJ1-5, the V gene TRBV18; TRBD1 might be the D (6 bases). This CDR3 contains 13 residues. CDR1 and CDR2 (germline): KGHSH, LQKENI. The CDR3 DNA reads TGTGCCAGCTCGAATGGGGGCAATCAGTCCCAGCATTTT. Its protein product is CASSNGGNQSQHF.

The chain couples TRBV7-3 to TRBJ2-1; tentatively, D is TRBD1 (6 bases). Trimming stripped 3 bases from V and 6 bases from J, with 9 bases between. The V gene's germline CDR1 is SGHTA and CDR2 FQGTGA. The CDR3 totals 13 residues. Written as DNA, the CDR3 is TGTGCCAGCAGCTTGGAACAGGGCAATGAGCAGTTCTTC. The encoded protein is CASSLEQGNEQFF.

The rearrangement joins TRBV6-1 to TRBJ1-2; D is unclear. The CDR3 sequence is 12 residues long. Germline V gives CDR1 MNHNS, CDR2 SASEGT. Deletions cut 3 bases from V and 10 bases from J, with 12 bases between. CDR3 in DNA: TGTGCCAGCAGTGATGTCGGTATTCCCTACACCTTC. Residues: CASSDVGIPYTF.